This paragraph reports one TCR beta chain. Only in-frame clones appear in the TCRdb table, and some are missing; sequencing was by immunoSEQ multiplex PCR. Among roughly 72,000 clones listed, just under 95% were seen once. This specimen comes from a study of OX40 agonist ivuxolimab in advanced cancers. The CDR3 extends over 12 amino acids. Looked up from germline, CDR1 is MNHEY and CDR2 is SMNVEV (reference sequence). Trimming removed 2 bases from V and 10 bases from J, with 9 bases in between. This clonotype was sampled from an adult with an advanced solid tumor such as melanoma, head and neck, liver or kidney cancer. The rearrangement links TRBV27 to TRBJ2-1; possibly TRBD1 or TRBD2 for D (5 bases each). Sequencing used CD4+ or CD8+ T cells sorted from blood, obtained in a trial of the OX40 agonist ivuxolimab. CDR3 region: CASSLIGDEQFF. The CDR3 nucleotides are TGTGCCAGCAGTTTAATAGGGGACGAGCAGTTCTTC.